Below, 27 T cell receptor beta chains from the same sample are listed, as sequenced in a study of Tregs in tolerant kidney transplant recipients. Profiled with immunoSEQ multiplex PCR; TCRdb holds only in-frame clones, not every one. In the table there are 80,000 to 90,000 clones, 85% to 95% of which are singletons. The sequenced material came from CD8+ T cells from blood. The receptors stem from a human donor in good health.

V usage is TRBV7-9 and J usage is TRBJ1-4, with D possibly matching TRBD1 (5 bases). V was clipped by 5 bases and J by 0 bases, with 13 bases between them. Germline CDR1 reads SEHNR; CDR2 reads FQNEAQ (reference sequence). The CDR3 is 16 amino acids. The CDR3 DNA follows: TGTGCCAGCAGCCTAGGCGGGGGAGCAACTAATGAAAAACTGTTTTTT. It encodes CASSLGGGATNEKLFF.

CDR3 protein: CAISGWPGDTQYF. CDR3 bases: TGTGCCATCAGTGGTTGGCCAGGGGATACGCAGTATTTT. The chain combines TRBV10-3 with TRBJ2-3; tentatively, D is TRBD1 (5 bases). Germline V gene lookup returns CDR1 ENHRY and CDR2 SYGVKD. This CDR3 contains 13 residues. V gave up 4 bases and J gave up 6 bases, with 11 bases separating them.

The V gene is TRBV10-3, the J gene TRBJ2-5, with unresolved D. V shed 0 bases and J shed 1 base, with 12 bases lying between them. Germline CDR1 and CDR2: ENHRY and SYGVKD. This CDR3 comprises 16 residues. CDR3 coding DNA: TGTGCCATCAGTGAGTCCCCCGGGTCACTCCAAGAGACCCAGTACTTC. This gives the protein CAISESPGSLQETQYF.

The chain couples TRBV9 to TRBJ2-7, with 12 bases matching TRBD2. Germline V CDR1 and CDR2: SGDLS, YYNGEE. V gave up 3 bases and J gave up 6 bases; unmatched junction bases: 4. This CDR3 is built from 14 residues. CDR3 nucleotides: TGTGCCAGCAGCGCTAGCGGGAGGGAGCTCGAGCAGTACTTC. Protein product: CASSASGRELEQYF.

V is TRBV9 and J is TRBJ2-1; possibly TRBD2 for D (5 bases). Germline CDR1 SGDLS, CDR2 YYNGEE. V gave up 1 base and J gave up 4 bases, with 6 bases separating them. The CDR3 loop spans 13 amino acids. CDR3 sequence reads: CASSVWEYNEQFF. CDR3 sequence (DNA): TGTGCCAGCAGCGTATGGGAGTACAATGAGCAGTTCTTC.

The chain is built from TRBV6-5 and TRBJ1-2; unclear D gene. Looked up from germline, CDR1 is MNHEY and CDR2 is SVGAGI. The CDR3 spans 14 residues. Trimming stripped 0 bases from V and 2 bases from J, with 7 bases between. Written as DNA, the CDR3 is TGTGCCAGCAGTTACTCTTTGTCCAACTATGGCTACACCTTC. Residues: CASSYSLSNYGYTF.

The rearrangement uses TRBV9 and TRBJ2-7, with 9 bases matching TRBD1. V shed 3 bases and J 4 bases; nucleotides not matched to a gene: 2. The CDR3 extends over 13 amino acids. Germline V CDR1 and CDR2: SGDLS, YYNGEE. The CDR3: CASSEGQGYEQYF. Here the CDR3 DNA reads TGTGCCAGCAGCGAGGGACAGGGATACGAGCAGTACTTC.

The V and J genes are TRBV29-1 and TRBJ2-1; D is possibly TRBD2 (5 bases). Trimming removed 6 bases at V and 0 bases at J, with 12 bases between. CDR3 length: 14 amino acids. CDR1 SQVTM and CDR2 ANQGSEA come from the germline V gene. The CDR3 reads CSVTSGSSYNEQFF. The DNA for the CDR3 is TGCAGCGTCACCAGCGGCAGCTCCTACAATGAGCAGTTCTTC.

CDR3 amino acids: CASSGGGYNQPQHF. The CDR3 coding sequence is TGTGCCAGCAGCGGAGGGGGCTATAATCAGCCCCAGCATTTT. This chain uses TRBV27 with TRBJ1-5; 7 nucleotides align to TRBD1. Germline assignment: CDR1 MNHEY and CDR2 SMNVEV (reference sequence). The CDR3 consists of 14 residues. The V segment lost 6 bases and the J segment 4 bases; nucleotides outside the gene matches: 6.

This clone was seen a single time. The chain joins TRBV7-9 to TRBJ2-3; D unclear. The CDR3 covers 12 residues. V was clipped by 5 bases and J by 6 bases, with 9 bases between them. Germline loops: CDR1 SEHNR, CDR2 FQNEAQ (reference sequence). CDR3 in DNA: TGTGCCAGCAGCCCGGCTAGGGATACGCAGTATTTT. Translated, it gives CASSPARDTQYF.

This clone was observed a single time. The CDR3 sequence is CASSYRDEQETQYF. In nucleotides, the CDR3 is TGTGCCAGCAGCTACCGGGATGAGCAAGAGACCCAGTACTTC. The V and J genes are TRBV12-1 and TRBJ2-5; the D segment call TRBD2 is taken from the table without a DNA check. TRBV12-1 is marked as a pseudogene. The CDR3 covers 14 residues.

The gene calls are TRBV11-2 and TRBJ2-3, with no clear D. This CDR3 comprises 17 residues. Trimming cost V 4 bases and J 0 bases, with 17 bases left between them. CDR1 is SGHAT and CDR2 is FQNNGV in the germline V gene. The CDR3: CASSSPNRLRSTDTQYF. CDR3 DNA: TGTGCCAGCAGCTCTCCTAACCGACTCCGTAGCACAGATACGCAGTATTTT.

The CDR3 sequence is CATSNQDRGSYNEQFF. The CDR3 DNA follows: TGTGCCACCAGCAACCAAGACAGGGGCTCCTACAATGAGCAGTTCTTC. The chain employs TRBV15 and TRBJ2-1, with 8 bases identical to TRBD1. With 4 bases clipped from V and 0 bases from J, the junction kept 5 bases outside the gene matches. Germline V gene lookup returns CDR1 LNHNV and CDR2 YYDKDF (reference sequence). The CDR3 has 16 residues.

V gene TRBV9 combines with J gene TRBJ2-1; D is ambiguous. The germline gives CDR1 SGDLS, CDR2 YYNGEE. Trimming pared 0 bases from V and 1 base from J, leaving 11 bases between. The CDR3 contains 16 residues. The CDR3 is CASSVGDGWSYNEQFF. For the CDR3, the DNA is TGTGCCAGCAGCGTAGGCGACGGGTGGTCCTACAATGAGCAGTTCTTC.

This clone was observed a single time. The rearrangement joins TRBV5-1 to TRBJ2-7, with D perhaps assigned TRBD1 or TRBD2 (5 bases each). Trimming left V 1 base short and J 5 bases short, with 16 bases between. The length of the CDR3 is 15 residues. CDR1 SGHRS and CDR2 YFSETQ come from the germline V gene. CDR3 sequence: CASSLLKGPQDEQYF. As DNA, the CDR3 is TGCGCCAGCAGCTTGTTAAAGGGACCACAGGACGAGCAGTACTTC.

The chain recombines TRBV6-1 with TRBJ2-1; weak D call: TRBD1 (5 bases). The CDR3 consists of 16 residues. Trimming pared 1 base from V and 8 bases from J, leaving 18 bases between. Germline assignment: CDR1 MNHNS and CDR2 SASEGT. This CDR3 reads CASSEVGAGWTHEQFF. The CDR3 region has the DNA TGTGCCAGCAGTGAAGTGGGTGCAGGGTGGACGCATGAGCAGTTCTTC.

This clone appeared a few times. The chain links TRBV27 to TRBJ2-1; TRBD2 aligns across 8 bases. Germline V gene lookup returns CDR1 MNHEY and CDR2 SMNVEV (reference sequence). Germline trimming cut 5 bases from V and 4 bases from J; bases unmatched to any gene: 10. The CDR3 is 16 amino acids. For the CDR3, the DNA is TGTGCCAGCAGTCCCCAGAGCGGGAGTTATTACAATGAGCAGTTCTTC. This codes for CASSPQSGSYYNEQFF.

The chain uses TRBV27 and TRBJ2-1; 8 bases are a match to TRBD2. CDR1 MNHEY and CDR2 SMNVEV come from the germline V gene (reference sequence). V dropped 4 bases and J dropped 14; count of bases not matched to a gene: 16. The CDR3 is 15 residues long. CDR3 sequence reads: CASSSTGLGLSGEFF. The CDR3 DNA reads as TGTGCCAGCAGTTCCACGGGACTAGGGCTCTCGGGGGAGTTCTTC.

The CDR3 is CASGLGQGTFHEQYF. CDR3 DNA sequence: TGTGCTAGTGGTTTGGGACAGGGGACTTTCCACGAGCAGTACTTC. The rearrangement links TRBV12-5 to TRBJ2-7, with TRBD1 identical over 8 bases. The length of the CDR3 is 15 residues. Germline CDR1 reads LGHNT; CDR2 reads FRNRAP. V trimming: 1 base; J trimming: 5 bases; junction bases outside the gene matches: 7.

CDR3 nucleotide sequence: TGTGCCAGCAGCTTGACAAACTACAATGAGCAGTTCTTC. Protein sequence: CASSLTNYNEQFF. The chain combines TRBV5-6 with TRBJ2-1; the D is unclear. The CDR3 runs 13 residues. Trimming cost V 1 base and J 3 bases, with 5 bases left between them. CDR1 is SGHDT, CDR2 YYEEEE, per germline.

V gene TRBV30 combines with J gene TRBJ1-1, with D maybe TRBD1 (5 bases). Germline V lookup: CDR1 GTSNPN, CDR2 SVGIG (reference sequence). The CDR3 contains 15 residues. Trimming cost V 3 bases and J 0 bases, with 14 bases left between them. CDR3 loop: CAWSPGPQVNTEAFF. DNA of the CDR3: TGTGCCTGGAGCCCCGGCCCACAGGTGAACACTGAAGCTTTCTTT.

The rearrangement joins TRBV5-6 to TRBJ2-7, with D possibly being TRBD2 (5 bases). The germline V gene encodes CDR1 SGHDT and CDR2 YYEEEE. Trimming took off 2 bases at V and 1 base at J, with 7 bases between the two ends. The CDR3 is 13 residues long. The CDR3 DNA reads TGTGCCAGCAGCTTTGGGGAGTCCTACGAGCAGTACTTC. Translated, it gives CASSFGESYEQYF.

The V call is TRBV7-2, the J call TRBJ2-5; D gene uncertain. There are 15 residues in the CDR3. Germline assignment: CDR1 SGHTA and CDR2 FQGNSA. The V and J ends lost 1 base and 5 bases respectively, with 14 bases between them. This chain's CDR3 is CASSLVGEGWETQYF. CDR3 coding DNA: TGTGCCAGCAGCTTAGTTGGAGAAGGGTGGGAGACCCAGTACTTC.

The J gene is TRBJ2-7, the V gene TRBV5-1; D is undetermined. Trimming took off 3 bases at V and 0 bases at J, with 16 bases between the two ends. CDR1 is SGHRS and CDR2 is YFSETQ in the germline V gene. This CDR3 region has 16 residues. The CDR3 bases are TGCGCCAGCAGCTCTGACTGGCCCAGGAGCTCCTACGAGCAGTACTTC. Protein product: CASSSDWPRSSYEQYF.

The V gene is TRBV5-4, the J gene TRBJ2-7; D tentatively fits TRBD1 or TRBD2 (5 bases each). The CDR3 loop spans 16 amino acids. Germline CDR1 SGHNT, CDR2 YYREEE (reference sequence). V was cut by 0 bases and J by 2 bases, with 15 bases left in between. The CDR3 region has the DNA TGTGCCAGCAGCTTGGTGGGCAAGGGGAGCGCCTACGAGCAGTACTTC. It specifies CASSLVGKGSAYEQYF.

This chain joins TRBV7-6 and TRBJ1-1; D is unclear. Germline CDR1 is SGHVS and CDR2 is FNYEAQ. Trimming cost V 1 base and J 1 base, with 7 bases left between them. CDR3 size: 14 residues. In DNA form, the CDR3 reads TGTGCCAGCAGCTTAGAGCTGCGGAACACTGAAGCTTTCTTT. Translating gives CASSLELRNTEAFF.

CDR3 nucleotides: TGTGCCTGGAGTGCCGGGACAGAGAACACTGAAGCTTTCTTT. Translation gives CAWSAGTENTEAFF. The chain joins TRBV30 to TRBJ1-1, with 7 bases identical to TRBD1. With 1 base clipped from V and 1 base from J, the junction kept 3 bases outside the gene matches. Germline V gene sequence: CDR1 GTSNPN, CDR2 SVGIG (reference sequence). CDR3 size: 14 residues.